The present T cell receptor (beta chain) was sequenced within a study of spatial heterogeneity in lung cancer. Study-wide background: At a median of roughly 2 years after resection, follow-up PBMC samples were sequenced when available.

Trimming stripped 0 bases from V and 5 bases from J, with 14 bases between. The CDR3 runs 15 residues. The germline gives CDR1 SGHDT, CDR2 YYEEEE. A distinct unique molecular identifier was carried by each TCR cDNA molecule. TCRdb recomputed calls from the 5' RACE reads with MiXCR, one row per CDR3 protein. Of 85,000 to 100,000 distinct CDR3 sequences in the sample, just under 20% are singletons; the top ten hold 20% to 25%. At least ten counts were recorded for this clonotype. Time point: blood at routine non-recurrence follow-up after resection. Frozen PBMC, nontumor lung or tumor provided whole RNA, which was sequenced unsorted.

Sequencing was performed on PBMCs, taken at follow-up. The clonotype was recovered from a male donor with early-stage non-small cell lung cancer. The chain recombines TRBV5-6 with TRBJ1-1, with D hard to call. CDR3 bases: TGTGCCAGCAGCTTGGGGCCTCAGGTTGGGACTGAAGCTTTCTTT. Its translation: CASSLGPQVGTEAFF.